These T cell receptor beta chains were read from a single sample in a study of T cells in Graves' hyperthyroidism and ophthalmopathy. TCRdb recomputed calls from the multiplex PCR reads with MiXCR, one row per CDR3 protein. The sample lists approximately 700,000 distinct CDR3 sequences, about 15% occurring once. Sequencing was carried out using blood. These receptors came from a man aged 18-30 years with Graves' hyperthyroidism. CDR3s include the opening cysteine and the closing phenylalanine or tryptophan. The D gene is left open where the match is weak. Clone size, where shown, is once, few, many, or a class for clones that have expanded.

cdr3_length: 16; v_call: TRBV27; d_call: -; j_call: TRBJ2-2; clone_size: few; cdr3_aa: CASSLSMGGNTGELFF; cdr3_nt: TGTGCCAGCAGTTTATCGATGGGGGGAAACACCGGGGAGCTGTTTTTT
cdr3_length: 13; v_call: TRBV19; d_call: -; j_call: TRBJ1-1; clone_size: few; cdr3_aa: CASTAGGFTEAFF; cdr3_nt: TGTGCCAGCACCGCTGGTGGGTTCACTGAAGCTTTCTTT
cdr3_length: 12; v_call: TRBV29-1; d_call: -; j_call: TRBJ2-1; clone_size: many; cdr3_aa: CSVEARYNEQFF; cdr3_nt: TGCAGCGTTGAGGCCCGCTACAATGAGCAGTTCTTC
cdr3_length: 15; v_call: TRBV20-1; d_call: -; j_call: TRBJ1-1; clone_size: few; cdr3_aa: CSARSGDDGDTEAFF; cdr3_nt: TGCAGTGCTAGAAGCGGGGACGATGGTGACACTGAAGCTTTCTTT
cdr3_length: 15; v_call: TRBV27; d_call: -; j_call: TRBJ1-1; clone_size: many; cdr3_aa: CASSLSGYGNTEAFF; cdr3_nt: TGTGCCAGCAGTTTATCGGGTTATGGAAACACTGAAGCTTTCTTT
cdr3_length: 17; v_call: TRBV10-3; d_call: -; j_call: TRBJ2-3; clone_size: -; cdr3_aa: CAISDYTGAAKADTQYF; cdr3_nt: TGTGCCATCAGTGATTATACCGGGGCTGCGAAAGCAGATACGCAGTATTTT
cdr3_length: 15; v_call: TRBV2; d_call: -; j_call: TRBJ1-2; clone_size: many; cdr3_aa: CASSASGFTSYGYTF; cdr3_nt: TGTGCCAGCAGTGCTTCGGGGTTTACGTCCTATGGCTACACCTTC
cdr3_length: 14; v_call: TRBV6-4; d_call: -; j_call: TRBJ2-1; clone_size: many; cdr3_aa: CASSETSDVNEQFF; cdr3_nt: TGTGCCAGCAGTGAGACCTCGGACGTCAATGAGCAGTTCTTC
cdr3_length: 16; v_call: TRBV28; d_call: TRBD2; j_call: TRBJ2-1; clone_size: few; cdr3_aa: CASSLLGTSGRGEQFF; cdr3_nt: TGTGCCAGCAGTTTATTGGGGACTAGCGGGAGAGGTGAGCAGTTCTTC
cdr3_length: 14; v_call: TRBV9; d_call: -; j_call: TRBJ1-2; clone_size: once; cdr3_aa: CASSANHRADGYTF; cdr3_nt: TGTGCCAGCAGCGCAAATCACCGGGCCGACGGCTACACCTTC
cdr3_length: 14; v_call: TRBV20-1; d_call: TRBD2; j_call: TRBJ2-1; clone_size: many; cdr3_aa: CSARSSGKPNEQFF; cdr3_nt: TGCAGTGCTAGGAGTAGCGGGAAGCCCAATGAGCAGTTCTTC
cdr3_length: 18; v_call: TRBV24-1; d_call: -; j_call: TRBJ2-5; clone_size: -; cdr3_aa: CATSDPPSPGAEQETQYF; cdr3_nt: TGTGCCACCAGTGATCCCCCCTCTCCTGGGGCGGAGCAAGAGACCCAGTACTTC
cdr3_length: 17; v_call: TRBV11-3; d_call: TRBD2; j_call: TRBJ2-1; clone_size: many; cdr3_aa: CASSSRTSGSTYNEQFF; cdr3_nt: TGTGCCAGCAGCTCCCGGACTAGCGGGAGCACCTACAATGAGCAGTTCTTC
cdr3_length: 15; v_call: TRBV20-1; d_call: TRBD2; j_call: TRBJ2-7; clone_size: few; cdr3_aa: CSALSPSGSMYEQYF; cdr3_nt: TGCAGTGCTCTGTCGCCCAGCGGGAGTATGTACGAGCAGTACTTC
cdr3_length: 16; v_call: TRBV28; d_call: TRBD2; j_call: TRBJ2-1; clone_size: many; cdr3_aa: CASRKISGSSYNEQFF; cdr3_nt: TGTGCCAGCCGAAAGATCAGCGGGAGCTCCTACAATGAGCAGTTCTTC
cdr3_length: 16; v_call: TRBV6-2/TRBV6-3; d_call: TRBD1; j_call: TRBJ1-1; clone_size: many; cdr3_aa: CASSSTAGGANTEAFF; cdr3_nt: TGTGCCAGCAGTTCGACCGCAGGGGGCGCGAACACTGAAGCTTTCTTT
cdr3_length: 13; v_call: TRBV25-1; d_call: -; j_call: TRBJ1-1; clone_size: -; cdr3_aa: CASSPGFYTEAFF; cdr3_nt: TGTGCCAGCAGCCCGGGGTTCTACACTGAAGCTTTCTTT
cdr3_length: 15; v_call: TRBV11-3; d_call: -; j_call: TRBJ1-2; clone_size: many; cdr3_aa: CASSLTGASGYGYTF; cdr3_nt: TGTGCCAGCAGCTTGACAGGAGCTTCGGGCTATGGCTACACCTTC
cdr3_length: 15; v_call: TRBV12-3/TRBV12-4; d_call: -; j_call: TRBJ2-1; clone_size: -; cdr3_aa: CASTLGLGFYNEQFF; cdr3_nt: TGTGCCAGCACCCTCGGTTTGGGTTTCTACAATGAGCAGTTCTTC
cdr3_length: 13; v_call: TRBV9; d_call: -; j_call: TRBJ1-1; clone_size: few; cdr3_aa: CASSFWDGGEAFF; cdr3_nt: TGTGCCAGCAGCTTTTGGGACGGAGGTGAAGCTTTCTTT
cdr3_length: 15; v_call: TRBV7-6; d_call: -; j_call: TRBJ2-1; clone_size: -; cdr3_aa: CASSLGGAHDNEQFF; cdr3_nt: TGTGCCAGCAGCTTAGGAGGGGCCCATGACAATGAGCAGTTCTTC
cdr3_length: 13; v_call: TRBV2; d_call: -; j_call: TRBJ1-1; clone_size: many; cdr3_aa: CASSPRWDTEAFF; cdr3_nt: TGTGCCAGCAGCCCTCGGTGGGACACTGAAGCTTTCTTT
cdr3_length: 13; v_call: TRBV20-1; d_call: TRBD2; j_call: TRBJ2-2; clone_size: few; cdr3_aa: CSARAGGTGELFF; cdr3_nt: TGCAGTGCTCGAGCGGGAGGGACCGGGGAGCTGTTTTTT
cdr3_length: 15; v_call: TRBV7-3; d_call: -; j_call: TRBJ2-2; clone_size: many; cdr3_aa: CASSLSGPNTGELFF; cdr3_nt: TGTGCCAGCAGCTTAAGCGGGCCGAACACCGGGGAGCTGTTTTTT
cdr3_length: 12; v_call: TRBV28; d_call: -; j_call: TRBJ1-2; clone_size: many; cdr3_aa: CASSLVNYGYTF; cdr3_nt: TGTGCCAGCAGTCTCGTTAACTATGGCTACACCTTC
cdr3_length: 16; v_call: TRBV28; d_call: -; j_call: TRBJ2-6; clone_size: few; cdr3_aa: CASSLGGISGANVLTF; cdr3_nt: TGTGCCAGCAGTTTAGGAGGGATCTCTGGGGCCAACGTCCTGACTTTC
cdr3_length: 18; v_call: TRBV5-8; d_call: TRBD1; j_call: TRBJ2-3; clone_size: -; cdr3_aa: CASSLGAPGQVTGDTQYF; cdr3_nt: TGTGCCAGCAGCTTGGGGGCTCCGGGACAGGTAACGGGAGATACGCAGTATTTT
cdr3_length: 15; v_call: TRBV19; d_call: -; j_call: TRBJ2-7; clone_size: few; cdr3_aa: CASSTPGAAGYEQYF; cdr3_nt: TGTGCCAGTAGTACCCCGGGGGCCGCAGGCTACGAGCAGTACTTC
cdr3_length: 15; v_call: TRBV12-3/TRBV12-4; d_call: TRBD2; j_call: TRBJ2-5; clone_size: few; cdr3_aa: CASSGTSGRAPVRYF; cdr3_nt: TGTGCCAGCAGTGGCACTAGCGGGAGGGCCCCGGTTAGGTACTTC
cdr3_length: 14; v_call: TRBV7-9; d_call: TRBD1; j_call: TRBJ2-5; clone_size: -; cdr3_aa: CASSLWQGEETQYF; cdr3_nt: TGTGCCAGCAGCTTATGGCAGGGGGAAGAAACCCAGTACTTC
cdr3_length: 14; v_call: TRBV7-2; d_call: -; j_call: TRBJ2-5; clone_size: -; cdr3_aa: CASNVSGLRETQYF; cdr3_nt: TGTGCCAGCAACGTGAGCGGACTAAGGGAGACCCAGTACTTC
cdr3_length: 14; v_call: TRBV12-3/TRBV12-4; d_call: -; j_call: TRBJ2-7; clone_size: many; cdr3_aa: CASRDGGFTYEQYF; cdr3_nt: TGTGCCAGCAGGGACGGGGGCTTTACCTACGAGCAGTACTTC
cdr3_length: 17; v_call: TRBV19; d_call: TRBD2; j_call: TRBJ2-3; clone_size: few; cdr3_aa: CASSLYRLAGGKDTQYF; cdr3_nt: TGTGCCAGTAGTCTCTACCGCCTAGCGGGAGGAAAAGATACGCAGTATTTT
cdr3_length: 15; v_call: TRBV12-3/TRBV12-4; d_call: -; j_call: TRBJ2-1; clone_size: many; cdr3_aa: CASSAASRSYNEQFF; cdr3_nt: TGTGCCAGCAGTGCCGCTAGCCGGTCCTACAATGAGCAGTTCTTC
cdr3_length: 15; v_call: TRBV5-4; d_call: -; j_call: TRBJ2-1; clone_size: -; cdr3_aa: CASSIRLARGNEQFF; cdr3_nt: TGTGCCAGCAGCATACGCCTAGCACGGGGCAATGAGCAGTTCTTC
cdr3_length: 15; v_call: TRBV5-1; d_call: TRBD1; j_call: TRBJ1-2; clone_size: many; cdr3_aa: CASSYRWTGLSGYTF; cdr3_nt: TGCGCCAGCAGCTACCGATGGACAGGGCTATCCGGCTACACCTTC
cdr3_length: 12; v_call: TRBV2; d_call: TRBD1; j_call: TRBJ2-7; clone_size: few; cdr3_aa: CASSGQGSWQYF; cdr3_nt: TGTGCCAGCAGTGGACAGGGGTCTTGGCAGTACTTC
cdr3_length: 15; v_call: TRBV2; d_call: TRBD1; j_call: TRBJ2-7; clone_size: few; cdr3_aa: CASSERFDRGYEQYF; cdr3_nt: TGTGCCAGCAGTGAAAGGTTCGACAGGGGCTACGAGCAGTACTTC